This paragraph covers one T cell receptor beta chain sequence. The record originates from a study of blood T cell repertoires in COVID-19. Study at large: Sites in the United States, Italy and Spain provided acute and convalescent COVID-19 samples.

The junction had 5 bases not matched to a gene; V was cut back by 9 bases and J by 0 bases. The CDR3 is 14 amino acids. From germline, CDR1 is MNHEY and CDR2 SVGAGI. The authors' processing: Nucleated cell counts were estimated from reference gene primer amplification. Clones were sequenced by immunoSEQ multiplex PCR, and TCRdb holds only the in-frame ones, with some missing. That table is the source of V, J and clone size, and D and trimming were worked out from the DNA. The table lists roughly 500,000 clones, approximately 83% of them singletons, with 3.2% in the top ten. This chain links TRBV6-5 with TRBJ1-3, with TRBD1 matching over 7 bases. Sequenced input: peripheral blood. This sequence was found in a human donor in a cohort sampled during active COVID-19. The CDR3 region is CASRDSPSGNTIYF. The CDR3 nucleotides read TGTGCCAGTCGGGACAGCCCCTCTGGAAACACCATATATTTT.